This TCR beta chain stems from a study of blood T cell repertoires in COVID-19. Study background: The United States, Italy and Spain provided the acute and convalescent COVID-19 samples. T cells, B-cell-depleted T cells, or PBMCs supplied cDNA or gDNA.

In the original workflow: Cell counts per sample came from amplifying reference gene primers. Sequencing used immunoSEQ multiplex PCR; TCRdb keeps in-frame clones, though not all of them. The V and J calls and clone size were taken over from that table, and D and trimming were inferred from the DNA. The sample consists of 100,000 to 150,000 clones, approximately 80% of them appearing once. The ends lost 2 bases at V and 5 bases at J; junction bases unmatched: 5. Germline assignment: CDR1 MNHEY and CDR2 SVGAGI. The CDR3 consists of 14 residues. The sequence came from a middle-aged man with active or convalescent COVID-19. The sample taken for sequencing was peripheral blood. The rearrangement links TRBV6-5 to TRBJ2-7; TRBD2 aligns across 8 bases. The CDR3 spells CASSYPGGSDEQYF. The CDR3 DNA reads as TGTGCCAGCAGTTACCCGGGAGGGTCCGACGAGCAGTACTTC.